This is a list of T cell receptor beta chains from one sample in a study of post-analysis software for immune sequencing data. TCRdb used MiXCR to reprocess the PCR reads, holding one entry per CDR3 protein. The sample has approximately 660,000 distinct CDR3 sequences, 55% to 60% seen once. Sequences were obtained from blood. The receptors come from a girl aged 2 to 10 with multiple sclerosis. Both conserved end residues are part of each CDR3. The order of the fields is V gene, J gene, clone size, D gene, CDR3 DNA, CDR3 protein. The D gene is left open where the match is weak. Rows give clone size only sometimes, using once, few, many, or a class for an expanded clone.

>TRBV2|TRBJ2-4|few|-
TGTGCCAGCAGTGAACTGGACGGAGCCAAAAACATTCAGTACTTC
CASSELDGAKNIQYF
>TRBV6-5|TRBJ2-3|-|TRBD2
TGTGCCAGCAGTTCTAGGGGCGGCGGGACTAGGAAAAATACGCAGTATTTT
CASSSRGGGTRKNTQYF
>TRBV12-3/TRBV12-4|TRBJ1-5|-|TRBD1
TGTGCCAGCAGTTACAACAGGGGTGATTTCAATCAGCCCCAGCATTTT
CASSYNRGDFNQPQHF
>TRBV15|TRBJ2-5|-|TRBD2
TGTGCCACCAGCAGAGCGGGGGGTTGGGTGAAGACCCAGTACTTC
CATSRAGGWVKTQYF
>TRBV6-4|TRBJ1-2|-|-
TGTGCCAGCAGTGGCGACTCAGGCTATGGCTACACCTTC
CASSGDSGYGYTF
>TRBV12-3/TRBV12-4|TRBJ2-1|-|TRBD2
TGTGCCACCGCGGGGGGGCTAGCCAATGAGCAGTTCTTC
CATAGGLANEQFF
>TRBV7-2|TRBJ2-3|few|-
TGTGCCAGCAGCTTAGCTCTAGGGGGACAAGACACAGATACGCAGTATTTT
CASSLALGGQDTDTQYF
>TRBV20-1|TRBJ1-5|-|-
TGCAGTGCTAGAGGGACAGCTAGCAATCAGCCCCAGCATTTT
CSARGTASNQPQHF
>TRBV12-3/TRBV12-4|TRBJ1-2|-|-
TGTGCCAGCAGTTGGGGGGTAACAAACTATGGCTACACCTTC
CASSWGVTNYGYTF
>TRBV7-2|TRBJ2-7|-|-
TGTGCCAGCAGCTTAGGCGGGGAGGTCTCGTACGAGCAGTACTTC
CASSLGGEVSYEQYF
>TRBV12-3/TRBV12-4|TRBJ2-1|-|TRBD1
TGTGCCAGCAGTCAGGGACAGAATTACAATGAGCAGTTCTTC
CASSQGQNYNEQFF
>TRBV5-5|TRBJ2-7|once|-
TGTGCCAGCAGCTTAGGTGGGGACTTCTCCTACAATGAGCAGTACTTC
CASSLGGDFSYNEQYF
>TRBV20-1|TRBJ2-7|few|-
TGCAGTGCTAGAGATGTACAGGCCGACTACGAGCAGTACTTC
CSARDVQADYEQYF
>TRBV9|TRBJ1-2|few|-
TGTGCCAGCAGCGTAGCTGAGAACACCTATGGCTACACCTTC
CASSVAENTYGYTF
>TRBV4-1|TRBJ1-2|once|TRBD1
TGCGCCAGCAGCCTTACTACAGGGGAGGGGTATGGCTACACCTTC
CASSLTTGEGYGYTF
>TRBV6-6|TRBJ2-5|-|-
TGTGCCAGCAGTTTTGGGACTGGCAGTCAAGAGACCCAGTACTTC
CASSFGTGSQETQYF
>TRBV20-1|TRBJ2-7|-|-
TGCAGTGCTAGCCCGGGGACTGGGAACTACGAGCAGTACTTC
CSASPGTGNYEQYF
>TRBV5-6|TRBJ1-2|-|TRBD1
TGTGCCAGCAGCTCCTTCGGGACAGGGGGCTCAAACTATGGCTACACCTTC
CASSSFGTGGSNYGYTF
>TRBV7-9|TRBJ2-3|-|-
TGTGCCAGCAGCGGAGAGTTAGCGCAGTATTTT
CASSGELAQYF
>TRBV5-1|TRBJ2-1|-|TRBD2
TGCGCCAGCAGCTTGGCCAACCCTAGCGGGGGGGCAGGGAATGAGCAGTTCTTC
CASSLANPSGGAGNEQFF
>TRBV6-5|TRBJ1-3|-|-
TGTGCCAGCAGTTACTCTCGGGGGGGAACCTCTGGAAACACCATATATTTT
CASSYSRGGTSGNTIYF
>TRBV18|TRBJ2-5|-|-
TGTGCCAGCTCACCACGGGGGGATGTGCAGGAGACCCAGTACTTC
CASSPRGDVQETQYF
>TRBV6-6|TRBJ2-4|few|TRBD2
TGTGCCAGCAGTTACTACTGGGGAGGGTTGGACATTCAGTACTTC
CASSYYWGGLDIQYF
>TRBV7-6|TRBJ2-5|-|TRBD1
TGTGCCAGCAGCTTATTCAACCAGGGGGTGAGACGGGAGACCCAGTACTTC
CASSLFNQGVRRETQYF
>TRBV20-1|TRBJ2-5|once|-
TGCAGTGCTAATTGGGAAACAGAGGAAGAGACCCAGTACTTC
CSANWETEEETQYF
>TRBV12-3/TRBV12-4|TRBJ1-1|-|-
TGTGCCAGCAGTTTAGGGGACGGTGAAGCTTTCTTT
CASSLGDGEAFF
>TRBV6-6|TRBJ2-7|-|-
TGTGCCAGCAGTATCCTTCGGGGATCATACGAGCAGTACTTC
CASSILRGSYEQYF
>TRBV5-6|TRBJ2-3|few|-
TGTGCCAGCAGCGACCCGCCTAGCACAGATACGCAGTATTTT
CASSDPPSTDTQYF
>TRBV20-1|TRBJ2-7|-|-
TGCAGTGCTAGCGGCCCATCCTACGAGCAGTACTTC
CSASGPSYEQYF
>TRBV10-3|TRBJ2-3|once|-
TGTGCCATCAGCAGGCAAAGTGCAGATACGCAGTATTTT
CAISRQSADTQYF
>TRBV4-2|TRBJ2-2|-|-
TGTGCCAGCAGCCAAAGCCAACAGGGTCTGGGCACCGGGGAGCTGTTTTTT
CASSQSQQGLGTGELFF
>TRBV4-1|TRBJ2-7|-|-
TGCGCCAGCAGTCAAGATTTCTTGACTGAGGGCGGGTACGAGCAGTACTTC
CASSQDFLTEGGYEQYF
>TRBV10-3|TRBJ2-5|-|TRBD2
TGTGCCATCAGTGAGTCGTGGGCGGGAGGCTACCAAGAGACCCAGTACTTC
CAISESWAGGYQETQYF
>TRBV28|TRBJ1-2|-|-
TGTGCCAGCAGTTTATCCGGGGGTAGCGACTATGGCTACACCTTC
CASSLSGGSDYGYTF
>TRBV29-1|TRBJ1-4|-|-
TGCAGCGTTGTCTCGGGACGGACCGAAAAACTGTTTTTT
CSVVSGRTEKLFF
>TRBV24-1|TRBJ2-1|-|-
TGTGCCACCAGCGGAGGGGGCGGGCGGAACGTCGAGCAGTTCTTC
CATSGGGGRNVEQFF
>TRBV3-1|TRBJ2-1|-|-
TGTGCCAGCAGCCTCGAAACCGAGCAGTTCTTC
CASSLETEQFF
>TRBV9|TRBJ2-3|-|-
TGTGCCAGCAGCGTAGGTGGCGCAGGAAGCACAGATACGCAGTATTTT
CASSVGGAGSTDTQYF
>TRBV4-2|TRBJ2-3|-|TRBD2
TGTGCCAGCAGCCATCGGGAGGGTTCAGATACGCAGTATTTT
CASSHREGSDTQYF
>TRBV14|TRBJ2-7|-|TRBD1
TGTGCCAGCAGTCCCCGGGACAGACTCTACGAGCAGTACTTC
CASSPRDRLYEQYF